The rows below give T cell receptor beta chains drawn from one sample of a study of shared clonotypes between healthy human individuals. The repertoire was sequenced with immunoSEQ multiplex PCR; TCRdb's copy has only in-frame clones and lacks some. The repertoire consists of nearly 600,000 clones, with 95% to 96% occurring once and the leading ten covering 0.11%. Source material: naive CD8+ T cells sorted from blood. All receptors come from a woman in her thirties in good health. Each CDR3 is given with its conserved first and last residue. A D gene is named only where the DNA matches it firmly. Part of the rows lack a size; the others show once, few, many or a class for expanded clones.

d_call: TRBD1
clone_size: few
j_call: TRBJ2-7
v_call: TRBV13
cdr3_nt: TGTGCCAGCAGCTCCCCTGGGACAGGGCTATACGAGCAGTACTTC
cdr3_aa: CASSSPGTGLYEQYF

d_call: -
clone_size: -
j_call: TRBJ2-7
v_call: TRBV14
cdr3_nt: TGTGCCAGCAGCCAACCGAGCTCCTACGAGCAGTACTTC
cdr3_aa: CASSQPSSYEQYF

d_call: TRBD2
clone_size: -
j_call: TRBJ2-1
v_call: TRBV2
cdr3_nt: TGTGCCAGCAGATATTCCGGGACTAGCGGTTACAATGAGCAGTTCTTC
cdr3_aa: CASRYSGTSGYNEQFF

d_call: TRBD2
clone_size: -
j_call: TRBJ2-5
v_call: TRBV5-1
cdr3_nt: TGCGCCAGCAGCCAGGGACTAGCGGGAGAGGCCCTCCAAGAGACCCAGTACTTC
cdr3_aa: CASSQGLAGEALQETQYF

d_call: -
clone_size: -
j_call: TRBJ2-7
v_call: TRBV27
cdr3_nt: TGTGCCAGCAGTTTCTCTTGGTCGGGGAACGAGCAGTACTTC
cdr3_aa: CASSFSWSGNEQYF

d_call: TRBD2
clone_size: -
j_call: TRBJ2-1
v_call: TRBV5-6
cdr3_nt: TGTGCCAGCAGCTTTTGGACTAGCGGGAGCTACAATGAGCAGTTCTTC
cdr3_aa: CASSFWTSGSYNEQFF

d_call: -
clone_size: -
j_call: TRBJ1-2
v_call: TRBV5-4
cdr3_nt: TGTGCCAGCAGCTTGGACAGCCTGATTAACTATGGCTACACCTTC
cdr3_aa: CASSLDSLINYGYTF

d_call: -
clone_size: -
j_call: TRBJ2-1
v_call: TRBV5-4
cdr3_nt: TGTGCCAGCTTCCGGGTTCCCTACAATGAGCAGTTCTTC
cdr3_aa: CASFRVPYNEQFF

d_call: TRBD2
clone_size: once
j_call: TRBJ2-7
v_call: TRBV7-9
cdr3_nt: TGTGCCAGCAGCCCTCTAGCGGGAGGTGGGTACGAGCAGTACTTC
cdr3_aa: CASSPLAGGGYEQYF

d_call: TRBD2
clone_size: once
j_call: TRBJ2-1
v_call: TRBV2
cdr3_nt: TGTGCCAGCAGTGGAACTAGCGGGAGAAATGAGCAGTTCTTC
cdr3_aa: CASSGTSGRNEQFF

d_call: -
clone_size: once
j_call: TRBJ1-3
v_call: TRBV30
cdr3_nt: TGTGCCTGGAGTGCCCCGGGGGTTGGAAACACCATATATTTT
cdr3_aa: CAWSAPGVGNTIYF

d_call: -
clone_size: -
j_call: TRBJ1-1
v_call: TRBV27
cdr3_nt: TGTGCCAGCAGCCCGGTGACACCTCGGGATACTGAAGCTTTCTTT
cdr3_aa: CASSPVTPRDTEAFF

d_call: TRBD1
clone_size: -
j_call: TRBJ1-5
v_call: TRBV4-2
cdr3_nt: TGTGCCAGCAGCCAAGAAATGGGGACAGTCAATCAGCCCCAGCATTTT
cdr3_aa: CASSQEMGTVNQPQHF

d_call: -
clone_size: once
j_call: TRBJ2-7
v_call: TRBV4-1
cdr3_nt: TGCGCCAGCAGCCAAGAATTACAGGGAAGCTACGAGCAGTACTTC
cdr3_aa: CASSQELQGSYEQYF

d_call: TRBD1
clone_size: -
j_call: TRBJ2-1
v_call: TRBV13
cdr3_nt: TGTGCCAGCGCTCCTCAGACAGGGCTCAATGAGCAGTTCTTC
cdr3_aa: CASAPQTGLNEQFF

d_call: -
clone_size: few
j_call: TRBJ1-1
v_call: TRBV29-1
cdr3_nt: TGCAGCGTTGAAGGGGGGAACACTGAAGCTTTCTTT
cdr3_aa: CSVEGGNTEAFF